Described below is a single T cell receptor beta chain sequence and its context. This clone was observed a single time. Its target antigen remains unknown. No base qualities exist here, and no much larger clone lies one base off it. The data belong to a study of T cell responses to AZD1222 COVID-19 vaccine (TCRdb year 2021). Context from the whole study: TCR sequencing covered about 230 trial participants: 207 given two doses of AZD1222 and some 25 given two doses of MenACWY control vaccine. Enrollment into the trials was organized by age into subgroups of 18-55, 56-69 and 70-plus years, and those subgroups contained roughly 150, 30 and 60 TCR-sequenced participants, respectively. General conclusions and limits of the study: Because no day 14 peak-response samples were available, repertoires were characterized only after the peak T cell response. The whole spike protein was spanned by vaccine-associated CD4 TCRs, and dominant responses were seen in regions 160-218 and 743-854. Nearly half of unique spike-specific TCRs reportedly recognized epitopes outside regions mutated in the B.1.351 and B.1.1.7 variants. Most participants were white British and females outnumbered males, and the authors suggested that clonal diversity may have been underestimated. In the small 56-69-year group, the increase in depth fell short of significance, most likely because of low power. Conclusions about previously exposed vaccinees are limited because only six or seven AZD1222 recipients were SARS-CoV-2 seropositive at baseline. A significant rise in spike-specific TCR breadth and depth was observed after two AZD1222 doses relative to day 0 and relative to MenACWY recipients.

The CDR3 regions of human TCRbeta chains were subjected to immunosequencing. On the authors' methods: Repertoire TCRs were checked for matches against a reference library of SARS-CoV-2-specific TCRs that had been generated using the MIRA antigen-specificity platform. Breadth was defined as the fraction of unique TCRs that were SARS-CoV-2-associated, and depth was defined as the fraction of total T cells that were SARS-CoV-2-associated. Using the MIRA data, every spike-specific TCR was mapped to the spike region that the TCR reacted to and assigned to either a CD4 or a CD8 class. Log10-transformed breadth and depth values were compared by one-way ANOVA with Sidak's multiple comparisons tests. The source is immuneACCESS, and TCRdb retained only in-frame sequences with V and J called. Part of the clones is not carried over; for the studies checked, unresolved V genes explain less than half of this, and the remainder is unexplained. The V and J calls and clone size were taken over from that table, and D and trimming were inferred from the DNA. A total of some 150,000 clones appear in this sample, just over 85% of them only once. Around 5% of the sample goes to the ten largest clones.

Reading from cysteine to phenylalanine, the CDR3 counts 13 amino acids. Solely the CDR3 DNA is kept, with 39 bases framed from the first base. The germline ends are 9 bases apart after V is trimmed by 1 base and J by 5 bases. CDR1 and CDR2 are read off the germline V gene (reference sequence) as GTSNPN and SVGIG. The time point label corresponds to: about 28 days (+/-7) after the second vaccine dose. AZD1222 recipients given second doses at about 4 weeks or at about 12 weeks were pooled, since spike-specific TCR depth and breadth were not found to differ between the two schedules. Samples from vaccinated people were obtained from the UK trials COV001 and COV002, which included a single-blind randomized controlled phase 2/3 trial of AZD1222 (ChAdOx1 nCoV-19) in healthy adults. Trial participant PBMC samples were collected at day 0 and day 28 after the second dose for TCRbeta chain sequencing.

This TCR was recovered from an adult who received the AZD1222 COVID-19 vaccine. Here the chain combines TRBV30 and TRBJ2-1; a tentative D match to TRBD2 spans 5 bases. Sample: peripheral blood, taken 28 days after the second AZD1222 dose. The CDR3 is CAWSGGSNNEQFF. The DNA sequence follows: TGTGCCTGGAGTGGAGGGTCGAACAATGAGCAGTTCTTC.